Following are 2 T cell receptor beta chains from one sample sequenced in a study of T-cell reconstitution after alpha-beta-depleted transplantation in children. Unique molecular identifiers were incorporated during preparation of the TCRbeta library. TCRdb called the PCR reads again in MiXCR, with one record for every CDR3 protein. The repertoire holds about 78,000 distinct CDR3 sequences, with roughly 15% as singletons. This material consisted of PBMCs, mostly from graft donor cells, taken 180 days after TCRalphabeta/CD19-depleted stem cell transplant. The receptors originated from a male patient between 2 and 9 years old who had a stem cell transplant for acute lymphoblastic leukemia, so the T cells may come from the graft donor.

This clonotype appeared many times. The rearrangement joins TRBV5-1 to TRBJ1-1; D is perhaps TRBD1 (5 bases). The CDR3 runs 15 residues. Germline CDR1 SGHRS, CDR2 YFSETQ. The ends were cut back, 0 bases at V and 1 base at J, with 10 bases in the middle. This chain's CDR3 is CASSLAGTRNTEAFF. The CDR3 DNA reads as TGCGCCAGCAGCTTGGCGGGGACGAGGAACACTGAAGCTTTCTTT.

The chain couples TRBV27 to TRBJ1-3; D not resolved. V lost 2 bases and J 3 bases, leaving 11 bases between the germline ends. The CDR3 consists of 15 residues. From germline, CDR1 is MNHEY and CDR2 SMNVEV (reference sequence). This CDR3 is CASSLTPDFGNTIYF. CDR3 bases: TGTGCCAGCAGTTTAACGCCGGATTTTGGAAACACCATATATTTT.